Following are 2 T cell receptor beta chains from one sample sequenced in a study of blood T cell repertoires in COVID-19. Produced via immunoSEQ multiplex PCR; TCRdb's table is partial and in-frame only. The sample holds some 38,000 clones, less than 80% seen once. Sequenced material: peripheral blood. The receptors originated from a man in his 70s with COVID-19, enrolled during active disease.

CDR3: CASSPPMGYKRESEQFF. The CDR3 DNA reads as TGTGCCAGCTCACCCCCCATGGGCTATAAGCGGGAGTCTGAGCAGTTCTTC. The chain carries TRBV18 and TRBJ2-1; TRBD2 agrees at 8 bases. Germline V gives CDR1 KGHSH, CDR2 LQKENI. V lost 3 bases to trimming and J lost 9 bases; unmatched junction nucleotides: 16. This CDR3 has 17 amino acids.

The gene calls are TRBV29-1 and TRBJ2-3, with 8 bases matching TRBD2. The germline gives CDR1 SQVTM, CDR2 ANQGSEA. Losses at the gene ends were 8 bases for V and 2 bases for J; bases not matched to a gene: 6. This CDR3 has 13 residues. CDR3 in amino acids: CSPTGGLTDTQYF. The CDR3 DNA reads TGCAGCCCCACGGGAGGGCTCACAGATACGCAGTATTTT.